What follows is one T cell receptor (beta chain) and its context. The data originate from a study of CD8+ T cells in alopecia areata. In each case, RNA was isolated and then reverse transcribed into cDNA as the sequencing template. Clones were read by immunoSEQ multiplex PCR, and TCRdb kept only the in-frame ones, dropping some. Among around 120,000 clones listed, 45% to 50% were seen once. V was pared by 2 bases and J by 1 base, with 5 bases of the junction left unmatched. The germline V gene encodes CDR1 MDHEN and CDR2 SYDVKM. CDR3 length: 15 residues. This sequence was found in a human donor with alopecia areata. The rearrangement links TRBV28 to TRBJ2-7, with TRBD1 matching over 7 bases. What was sequenced was NKG2D-low CD8+ T cells sorted from blood. Here the CDR3 reads CASSLGQVGSYEQYF. CDR3 bases: TGTGCCAGCAGTTTAGGACAGGTTGGATCCTACGAGCAGTACTTC.